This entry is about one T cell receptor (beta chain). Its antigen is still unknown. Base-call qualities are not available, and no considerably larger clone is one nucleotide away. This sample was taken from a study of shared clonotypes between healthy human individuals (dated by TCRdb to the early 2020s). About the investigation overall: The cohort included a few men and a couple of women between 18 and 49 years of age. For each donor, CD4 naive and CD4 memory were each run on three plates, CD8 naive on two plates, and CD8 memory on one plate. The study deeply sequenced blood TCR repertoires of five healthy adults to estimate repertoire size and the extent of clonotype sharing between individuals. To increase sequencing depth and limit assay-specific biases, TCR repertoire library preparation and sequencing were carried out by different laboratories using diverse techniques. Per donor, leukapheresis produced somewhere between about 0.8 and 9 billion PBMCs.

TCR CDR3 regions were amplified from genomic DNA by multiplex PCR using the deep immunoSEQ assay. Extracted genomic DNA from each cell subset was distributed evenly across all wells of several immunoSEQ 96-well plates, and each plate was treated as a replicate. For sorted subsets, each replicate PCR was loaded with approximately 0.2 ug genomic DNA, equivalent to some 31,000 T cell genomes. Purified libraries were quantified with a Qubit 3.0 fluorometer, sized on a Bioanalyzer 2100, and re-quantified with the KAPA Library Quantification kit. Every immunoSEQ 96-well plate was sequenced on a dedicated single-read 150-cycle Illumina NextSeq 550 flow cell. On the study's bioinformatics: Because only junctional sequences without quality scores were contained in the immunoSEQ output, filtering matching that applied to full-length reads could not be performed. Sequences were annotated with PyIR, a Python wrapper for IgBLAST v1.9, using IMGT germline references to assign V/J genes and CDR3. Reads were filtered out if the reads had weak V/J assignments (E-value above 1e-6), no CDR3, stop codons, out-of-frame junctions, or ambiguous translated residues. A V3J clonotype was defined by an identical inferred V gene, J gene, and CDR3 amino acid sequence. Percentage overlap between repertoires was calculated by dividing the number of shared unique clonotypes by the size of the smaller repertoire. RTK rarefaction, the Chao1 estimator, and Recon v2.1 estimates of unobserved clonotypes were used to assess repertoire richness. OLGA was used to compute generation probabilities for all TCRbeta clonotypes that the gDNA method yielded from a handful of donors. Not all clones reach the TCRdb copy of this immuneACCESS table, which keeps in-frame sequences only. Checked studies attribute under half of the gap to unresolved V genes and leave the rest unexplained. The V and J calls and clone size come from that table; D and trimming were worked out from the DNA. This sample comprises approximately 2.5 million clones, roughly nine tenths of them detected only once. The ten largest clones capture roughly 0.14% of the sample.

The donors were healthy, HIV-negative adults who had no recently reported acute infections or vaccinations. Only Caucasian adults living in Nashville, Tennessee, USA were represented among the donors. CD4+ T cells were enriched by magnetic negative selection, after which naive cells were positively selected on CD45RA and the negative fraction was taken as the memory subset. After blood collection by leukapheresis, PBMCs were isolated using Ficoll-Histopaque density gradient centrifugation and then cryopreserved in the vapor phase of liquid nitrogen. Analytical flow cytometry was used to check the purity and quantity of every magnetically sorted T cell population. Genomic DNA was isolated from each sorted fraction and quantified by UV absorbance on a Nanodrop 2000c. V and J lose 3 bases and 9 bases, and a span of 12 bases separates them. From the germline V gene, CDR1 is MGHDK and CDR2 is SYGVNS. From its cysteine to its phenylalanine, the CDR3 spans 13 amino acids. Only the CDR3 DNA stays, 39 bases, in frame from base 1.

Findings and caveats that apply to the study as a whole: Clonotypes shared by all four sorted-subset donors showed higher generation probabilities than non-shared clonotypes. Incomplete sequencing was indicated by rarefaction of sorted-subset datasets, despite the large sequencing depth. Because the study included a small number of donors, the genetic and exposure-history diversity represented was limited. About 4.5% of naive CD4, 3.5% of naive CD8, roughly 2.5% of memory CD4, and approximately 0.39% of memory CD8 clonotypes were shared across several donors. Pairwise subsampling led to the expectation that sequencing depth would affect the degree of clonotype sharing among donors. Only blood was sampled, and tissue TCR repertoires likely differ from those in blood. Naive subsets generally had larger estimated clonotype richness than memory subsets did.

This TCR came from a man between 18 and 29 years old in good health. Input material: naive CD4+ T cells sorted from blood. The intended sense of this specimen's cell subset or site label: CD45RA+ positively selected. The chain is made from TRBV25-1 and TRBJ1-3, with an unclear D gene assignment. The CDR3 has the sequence CASSEIWEGTIYF. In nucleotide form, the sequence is TGTGCCAGCAGTGAGATTTGGGAGGGCACCATATATTTT.